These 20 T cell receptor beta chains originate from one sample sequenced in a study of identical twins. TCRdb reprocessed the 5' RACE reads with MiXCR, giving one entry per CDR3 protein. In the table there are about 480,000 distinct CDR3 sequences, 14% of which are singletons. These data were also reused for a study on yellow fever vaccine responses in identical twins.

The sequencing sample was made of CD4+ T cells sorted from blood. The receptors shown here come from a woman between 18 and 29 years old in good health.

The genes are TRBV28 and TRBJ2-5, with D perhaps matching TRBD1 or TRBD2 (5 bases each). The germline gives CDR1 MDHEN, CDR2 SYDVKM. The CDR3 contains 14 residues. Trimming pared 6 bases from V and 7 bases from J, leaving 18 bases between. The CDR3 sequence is CASSLDGTSWTQYF. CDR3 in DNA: TGTGCCAGCAGCCTGGACGGGACCTCTTGGACCCAGTACTTC.

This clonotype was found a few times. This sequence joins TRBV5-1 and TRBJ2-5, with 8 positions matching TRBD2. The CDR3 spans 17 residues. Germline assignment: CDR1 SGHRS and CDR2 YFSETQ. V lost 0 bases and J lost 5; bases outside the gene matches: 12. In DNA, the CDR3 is TGCGCCAGCAGCTTGGACCAGCGGGGGACGCCTCGGGAGACCCAGTACTTC. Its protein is CASSLDQRGTPRETQYF.

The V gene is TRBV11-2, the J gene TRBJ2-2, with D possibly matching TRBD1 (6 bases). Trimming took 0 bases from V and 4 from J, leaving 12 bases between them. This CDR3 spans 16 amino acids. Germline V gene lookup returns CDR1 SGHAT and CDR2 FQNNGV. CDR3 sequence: CASSLEGAPPTGELFF. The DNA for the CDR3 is TGTGCCAGCAGCTTAGAGGGGGCCCCCCCCACCGGGGAGCTGTTTTTT. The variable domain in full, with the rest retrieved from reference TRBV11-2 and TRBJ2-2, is EAGVAQSPRYKIIEKRQSVAFWCNPISGHATLYWYQQILGQGPKLLIQFQNNGVVDDSQLPKDRFSAERLKGVDSTLKIQPAKLEDSAVYLCASSLEGAPPTGELFFGEGSRLTVL.

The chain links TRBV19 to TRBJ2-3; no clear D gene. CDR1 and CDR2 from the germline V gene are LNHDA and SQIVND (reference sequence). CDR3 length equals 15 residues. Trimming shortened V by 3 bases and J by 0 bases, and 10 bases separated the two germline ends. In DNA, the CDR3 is TGTGCCAGTAGTATGGACGCGGTTAGCACAGATACGCAGTATTTT. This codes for CASSMDAVSTDTQYF.

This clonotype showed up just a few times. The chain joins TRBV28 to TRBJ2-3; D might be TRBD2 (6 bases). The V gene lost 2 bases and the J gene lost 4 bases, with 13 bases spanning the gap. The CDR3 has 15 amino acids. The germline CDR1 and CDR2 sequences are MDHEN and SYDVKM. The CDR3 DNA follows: TGTGCCAGCAGTTTACCGCGGGGTACGGCAGATACGCAGTATTTT. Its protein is CASSLPRGTADTQYF.

CDR3: CASSSRTSGVGGEQFF. CDR3 DNA: TGCGCCAGCAGCTCTAGGACTAGCGGGGTAGGAGGTGAGCAGTTCTTC. The rearrangement uses TRBV5-1 and TRBJ2-1; 12 bases map to TRBD2. The germline CDR1 and CDR2 sequences are SGHRS and YFSETQ. The CDR3 is 16 residues long. With V trimmed by 3 bases and J by 9 bases, 10 bases remained unmatched.

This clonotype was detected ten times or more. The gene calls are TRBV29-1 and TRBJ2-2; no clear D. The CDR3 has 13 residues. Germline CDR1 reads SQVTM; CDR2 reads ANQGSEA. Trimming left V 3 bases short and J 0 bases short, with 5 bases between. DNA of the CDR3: TGCAGCGTTGATGTGACGAACACCGGGGAGCTGTTTTTT. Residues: CSVDVTNTGELFF.

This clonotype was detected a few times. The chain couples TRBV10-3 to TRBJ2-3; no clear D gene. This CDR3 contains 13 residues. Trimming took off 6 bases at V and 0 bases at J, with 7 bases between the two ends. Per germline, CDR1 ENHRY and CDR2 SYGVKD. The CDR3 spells CAIRDGSTDTQYF. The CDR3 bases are TGTGCCATCAGAGACGGTAGCACAGATACGCAGTATTTT.

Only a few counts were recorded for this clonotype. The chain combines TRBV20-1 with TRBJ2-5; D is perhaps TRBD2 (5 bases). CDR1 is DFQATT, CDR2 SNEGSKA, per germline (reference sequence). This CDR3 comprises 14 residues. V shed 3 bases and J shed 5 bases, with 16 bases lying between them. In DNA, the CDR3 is TGCAGTGCTAGGTTAAGCTCGGGATGGGAGACCCAGTACTTC. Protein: CSARLSSGWETQYF.

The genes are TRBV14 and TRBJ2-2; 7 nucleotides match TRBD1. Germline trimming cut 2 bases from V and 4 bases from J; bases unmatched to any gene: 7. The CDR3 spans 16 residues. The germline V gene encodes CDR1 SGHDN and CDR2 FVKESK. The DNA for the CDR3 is TGTGCCAGCAGCCAAATTCGGGACAGCTTCACCGGGGAGCTGTTTTTT. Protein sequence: CASSQIRDSFTGELFF.

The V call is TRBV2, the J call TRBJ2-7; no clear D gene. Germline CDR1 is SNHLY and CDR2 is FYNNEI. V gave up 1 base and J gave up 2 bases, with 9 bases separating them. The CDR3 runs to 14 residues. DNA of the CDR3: TGTGCCAGCAGTGAAGTAACGGCTACCTACGAGCAGTACTTC. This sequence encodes CASSEVTATYEQYF.

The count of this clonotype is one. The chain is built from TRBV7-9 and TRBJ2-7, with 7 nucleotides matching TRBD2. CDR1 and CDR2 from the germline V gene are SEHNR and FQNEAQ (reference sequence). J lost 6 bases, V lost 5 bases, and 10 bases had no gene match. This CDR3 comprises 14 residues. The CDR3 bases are TGTGCCAGCAGCGCCTGGGAGGGGACCTCCGAGCAGTACTTC. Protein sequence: CASSAWEGTSEQYF.

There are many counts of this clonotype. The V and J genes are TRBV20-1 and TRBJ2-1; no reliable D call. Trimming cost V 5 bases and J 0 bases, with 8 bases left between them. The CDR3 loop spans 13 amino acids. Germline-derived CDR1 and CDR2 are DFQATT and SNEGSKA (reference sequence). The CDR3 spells CSACTDSYNEQFF. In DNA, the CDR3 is TGCAGTGCTTGTACCGACTCCTACAATGAGCAGTTCTTC.

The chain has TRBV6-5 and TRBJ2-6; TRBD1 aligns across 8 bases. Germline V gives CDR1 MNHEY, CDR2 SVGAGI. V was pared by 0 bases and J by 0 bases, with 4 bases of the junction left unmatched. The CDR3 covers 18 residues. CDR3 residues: CASSYSGTGSSGANVLTF. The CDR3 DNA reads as TGTGCCAGCAGTTACTCGGGGACAGGTTCCTCTGGGGCCAACGTCCTGACTTTC.

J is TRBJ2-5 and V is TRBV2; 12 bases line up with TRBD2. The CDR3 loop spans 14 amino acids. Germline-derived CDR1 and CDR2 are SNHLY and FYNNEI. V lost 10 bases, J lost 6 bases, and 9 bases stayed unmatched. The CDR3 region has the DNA TGTGCCACCGCTAGCGGGGGGGCCGGGAAGACCCAGTACTTC. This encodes CATASGGAGKTQYF.

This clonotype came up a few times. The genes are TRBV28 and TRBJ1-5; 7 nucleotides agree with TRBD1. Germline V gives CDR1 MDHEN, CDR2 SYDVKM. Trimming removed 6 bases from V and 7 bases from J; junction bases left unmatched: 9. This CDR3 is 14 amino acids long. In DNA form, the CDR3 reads TGTGCCAGCAGCCCCCTGACAGGGAGGCAGCCCCAGCATTTT. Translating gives CASSPLTGRQPQHF.

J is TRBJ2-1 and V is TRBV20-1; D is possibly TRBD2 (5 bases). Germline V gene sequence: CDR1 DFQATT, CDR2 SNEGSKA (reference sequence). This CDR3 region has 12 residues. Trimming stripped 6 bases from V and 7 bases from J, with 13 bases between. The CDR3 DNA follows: TGCAGTGCGACCTCCGGGGAGAATGAGCAGTTCTTC. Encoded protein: CSATSGENEQFF.

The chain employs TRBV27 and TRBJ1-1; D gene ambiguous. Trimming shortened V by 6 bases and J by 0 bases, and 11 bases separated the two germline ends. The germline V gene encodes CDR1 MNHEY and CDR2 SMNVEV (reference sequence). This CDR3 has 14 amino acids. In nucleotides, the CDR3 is TGTGCCAGCAGACGGACGGAAATGAACACTGAAGCTTTCTTT. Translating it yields CASRRTEMNTEAFF.

CDR3 in amino acids: CASSWGTGSVWQPQHF. In DNA form, the CDR3 reads TGTGCCAGCAGTTGGGGGACAGGGTCAGTTTGGCAGCCCCAGCATTTT. This chain links TRBV28 with TRBJ1-5; TRBD1 matches 9 bases. Germline loops: CDR1 MDHEN, CDR2 SYDVKM. This CDR3 comprises 16 residues. The junction had 11 bases not matched to a gene; V was cut back by 4 bases and J by 7 bases.

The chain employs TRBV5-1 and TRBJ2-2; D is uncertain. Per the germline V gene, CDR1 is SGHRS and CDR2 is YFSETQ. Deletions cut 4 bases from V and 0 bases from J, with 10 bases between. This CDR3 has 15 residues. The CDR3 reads CASSTGSTNTGELFF. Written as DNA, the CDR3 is TGCGCCAGCAGCACCGGCAGCACGAACACCGGGGAGCTGTTTTTT.